This T cell receptor (beta chain) was identified in a study of human T cells and chemical hapten exposure. TCRdb used MiXCR to reprocess the RACE reads, holding one entry per CDR3 protein. The data contain hundreds of thousands of distinct CDR3 sequences, roughly 6.3% of them singletons. The time point denotes: patch test 2, 6 weeks after DPC sensitization. Treatment described: therapeutic diphenylcyclopropenone sensitization with weekly scalp DPC. Extraction of total RNA was performed on unfractionated whole blood. General observations from the study: TCRs whose frequency exceeded 1 in 1000 remained the same following DPC sensitization. Correlating positively with patch test score were the PT1 expanded TCR counts. With alopecia, donors may have immune responses unlike healthy people's.

For this clonotype: The antigen remains undetermined.

Sequencing was performed on whole blood, taken in connection with sensitization to the hapten diphenylcyclopropenone (DPC). The receptor was derived from a woman younger than 30 with alopecia areata. Some clones in this sample may be carry-over from other donors' samples.

This CDR3 reads CASSYGGDIQYF. Here the CDR3 DNA reads TGTGCCAGCAGTTACGGGGGGGACATTCAGTACTTC. J is TRBJ2-4 and V is TRBV6-2 or TRBV6-3; 7 bases line up with TRBD2. J gave up 8 bases and V 2 bases, and 0 bases lay outside the gene matches. In germline, CDR1 is MNHEY, CDR2 SVGEGT. The CDR3 spans 12 residues.